The rows below give T cell receptor beta chains drawn from one sample of a study of blood T cells in healthy people across ages. In TCRdb, the 5' RACE reads were re-called with MiXCR into one record per CDR3 protein. Of roughly 1 million distinct CDR3 sequences in the sample, under 30% were seen once. The same sample was also studied in work on T cells of mothers and their children.

The sequenced sample was blood. The receptors stem from a girl aged 2-10 years in good health. CDR3s include the opening cysteine and the closing phenylalanine or tryptophan. The D gene is left open where the match is weak. The listing skips clone size in some rows; elsewhere it reads once, few, many or a size class.

CDR3 length: 15
V gene: TRBV28
J gene: TRBJ2-3
clone size: few
D gene: -
CDR3 DNA: TGTGCCAGTAAAGGACTACTAACCCCCCCAGATACGCAGTATTTT
CDR3 protein: CASKGLLTPPDTQYF

CDR3 length: 13
V gene: TRBV28
J gene: TRBJ2-7
clone size: -
D gene: TRBD2
CDR3 DNA: TGTGCCAGCATGCGGGAGCCTCGGTACGAGCAGTACTTC
CDR3 protein: CASMREPRYEQYF

CDR3 length: 16
V gene: TRBV15
J gene: TRBJ2-3
clone size: -
D gene: -
CDR3 DNA: TGTGCCACCAGCCATGCCTGGCCAGCCCACACAGATACGCAGTATTTT
CDR3 protein: CATSHAWPAHTDTQYF

CDR3 length: 13
V gene: TRBV6-5
J gene: TRBJ1-1
clone size: -
D gene: TRBD1
CDR3 DNA: TGTGCCAGCAGTTCTGGACAGGGGGTTTCAGCTTTCTTT
CDR3 protein: CASSSGQGVSAFF

CDR3 length: 13
V gene: TRBV6-5
J gene: TRBJ2-5
clone size: many
D gene: -
CDR3 DNA: TGTGCCAGCAGACCCACGGCAGCCGGCCCCCAGTACTTC
CDR3 protein: CASRPTAAGPQYF

CDR3 length: 16
V gene: TRBV10-3
J gene: TRBJ1-4
clone size: few
D gene: -
CDR3 DNA: TGTGCCATCGGCACGACAGGAGGAACAACTAATGAAAAACTGTTTTTT
CDR3 protein: CAIGTTGGTTNEKLFF

CDR3 length: 16
V gene: TRBV12-3/TRBV12-4
J gene: TRBJ2-5
clone size: -
D gene: -
CDR3 DNA: TGTGCCAGCAGTTTAACGGTTCAGGGCCTTGGAGAGACCCAGTACTTC
CDR3 protein: CASSLTVQGLGETQYF

CDR3 length: 11
V gene: TRBV6-6
J gene: TRBJ1-1
clone size: few
D gene: TRBD1
CDR3 DNA: TGTGGAACAGGGGGCGGTACTGAAGCTTTCTTT
CDR3 protein: CGTGGGTEAFF

CDR3 length: 13
V gene: TRBV4-1
J gene: TRBJ2-6
clone size: -
D gene: -
CDR3 DNA: TGCGCCAGCAGCCCTGTCGGGGCCAACGTCCTGACTTTC
CDR3 protein: CASSPVGANVLTF

CDR3 length: 15
V gene: TRBV7-2
J gene: TRBJ2-5
clone size: few
D gene: -
CDR3 DNA: TGTGCCAGCAGGTCACCTTCAGGAGGACAAGAGACCCAGTACTTC
CDR3 protein: CASRSPSGGQETQYF

CDR3 length: 15
V gene: TRBV5-1
J gene: TRBJ2-7
clone size: many
D gene: -
CDR3 DNA: TGCGCCAGCAGCTTGGTACCTGGGAGCTCCTACGAGCAGTACTTC
CDR3 protein: CASSLVPGSSYEQYF

CDR3 length: 14
V gene: TRBV28
J gene: TRBJ1-1
clone size: few
D gene: -
CDR3 DNA: TGTGCCAGCAGTCCCCGAGGTCGGTACACTGAAGCTTTCTTT
CDR3 protein: CASSPRGRYTEAFF

CDR3 length: 13
V gene: TRBV12-3/TRBV12-4
J gene: TRBJ2-7
clone size: -
D gene: TRBD2
CDR3 DNA: TGTGCCAGCAGTCCGGGGGGGGTAGGCGAGCAGTACTTC
CDR3 protein: CASSPGGVGEQYF

CDR3 length: 13
V gene: TRBV12-3/TRBV12-4
J gene: TRBJ1-1
clone size: few
D gene: TRBD1
CDR3 DNA: TGTGCCAGCAGTGGACAGGGCACAGCTGAAGCTTTCTTT
CDR3 protein: CASSGQGTAEAFF

CDR3 length: 13
V gene: TRBV4-3
J gene: TRBJ1-2
clone size: many
D gene: -
CDR3 DNA: TGCGCCAGCAGCCAAGAATCAGGATATGGCTACACCTTC
CDR3 protein: CASSQESGYGYTF

CDR3 length: 14
V gene: TRBV29-1
J gene: TRBJ2-3
clone size: few
D gene: TRBD2
CDR3 DNA: TGCAGCGGTTTAAGCGGGGGGGCCACAGATACGCAGTATTTT
CDR3 protein: CSGLSGGATDTQYF

CDR3 length: 15
V gene: TRBV14
J gene: TRBJ1-1
clone size: -
D gene: -
CDR3 DNA: TGTGCCAGCAGCCAAGATCTCGCAGGAGCAACTGAAGCTTTCTTT
CDR3 protein: CASSQDLAGATEAFF

CDR3 length: 15
V gene: TRBV3-1
J gene: TRBJ1-2
clone size: few
D gene: -
CDR3 DNA: TGTGCCAGCAGCCAAAATCGAGCGGCCAACTATGGCTACACCTTC
CDR3 protein: CASSQNRAANYGYTF

CDR3 length: 12
V gene: TRBV10-3
J gene: TRBJ2-7
clone size: -
D gene: -
CDR3 DNA: TGTGCCATCAGTGATGCCTCGATCGAGCAGTACTTC
CDR3 protein: CAISDASIEQYF

CDR3 length: 12
V gene: TRBV20-1
J gene: TRBJ2-7
clone size: -
D gene: -
CDR3 DNA: TGCAGTGCTACGGACTCGTCCTACGAGCAGTACTTC
CDR3 protein: CSATDSSYEQYF

CDR3 length: 17
V gene: TRBV9
J gene: TRBJ2-3
clone size: -
D gene: -
CDR3 DNA: TGTGCCAGCAGCGTAGGAGGGATCCTACCTGGCACAGATACGCAGTATTTT
CDR3 protein: CASSVGGILPGTDTQYF

CDR3 length: 14
V gene: TRBV6-6
J gene: TRBJ2-7
clone size: -
D gene: -
CDR3 DNA: TGTGCCAGCAGTAGGCGGACGGAAACCTACGAGCAGTACTTC
CDR3 protein: CASSRRTETYEQYF

CDR3 length: 15
V gene: TRBV6-5
J gene: TRBJ2-2
clone size: few
D gene: TRBD2
CDR3 DNA: TGTGCCAGCAGTACTAGCGGGAGAACAGCCGGGGAGCTGTTTTTT
CDR3 protein: CASSTSGRTAGELFF

CDR3 length: 13
V gene: TRBV29-1
J gene: TRBJ2-7
clone size: few
D gene: -
CDR3 DNA: TGCAGCGTTGGCGGAGCTTCTGGTTACGAGCAGTACTTC
CDR3 protein: CSVGGASGYEQYF

CDR3 length: 17
V gene: TRBV5-1
J gene: TRBJ2-1
clone size: few
D gene: TRBD2
CDR3 DNA: TGCGCCAGCAGCAATATAGCGGGAGGGTTGCGAAACAATGAGCAGTTCTTC
CDR3 protein: CASSNIAGGLRNNEQFF

CDR3 length: 17
V gene: TRBV5-5
J gene: TRBJ1-1
clone size: -
D gene: -
CDR3 DNA: TGTGCCAGCAGCTTGAACGTCGGGGTGCCCCGTGGGGGTGAAGCTTTCTTT
CDR3 protein: CASSLNVGVPRGGEAFF

CDR3 length: 10
V gene: TRBV7-6
J gene: TRBJ1-2
clone size: few
D gene: -
CDR3 DNA: TGTGCCGACGTCTCCTATGGCTACACCTTC
CDR3 protein: CADVSYGYTF

CDR3 length: 15
V gene: TRBV5-1
J gene: TRBJ2-7
clone size: -
D gene: TRBD1
CDR3 DNA: TGCGCCAGCAGCGTACCGGGACAGGGGAACTACGAGCAGTACTTC
CDR3 protein: CASSVPGQGNYEQYF

CDR3 length: 17
V gene: TRBV6-1
J gene: TRBJ1-1
clone size: few
D gene: -
CDR3 DNA: TGTGCCAGCAGTCCCAGACGACTGCGGGGAATGGACACTGAAGCTTTCTTT
CDR3 protein: CASSPRRLRGMDTEAFF

CDR3 length: 15
V gene: TRBV20-1
J gene: TRBJ2-5
clone size: few
D gene: TRBD1
CDR3 DNA: TGCAGTGCTAGAGCGGGACAGGGACATAGTGAGACCCAGTACTTC
CDR3 protein: CSARAGQGHSETQYF

CDR3 length: 13
V gene: TRBV7-3
J gene: TRBJ2-3
clone size: -
D gene: -
CDR3 DNA: TGTGCCAGCAGCTTAGAGGTCCTGGATACGCAGTATTTT
CDR3 protein: CASSLEVLDTQYF

CDR3 length: 15
V gene: TRBV27
J gene: TRBJ2-1
clone size: -
D gene: TRBD1
CDR3 DNA: TGTGCCAGCAAGGGGGACAGGGTGCTCAACACTGAGCAGTTCTTC
CDR3 protein: CASKGDRVLNTEQFF

CDR3 length: 13
V gene: TRBV6-5
J gene: TRBJ2-2
clone size: -
D gene: TRBD2
CDR3 DNA: TGTGCCAGCGGACTGGGGGGGAACGGGGAGCTGTTTTTT
CDR3 protein: CASGLGGNGELFF

CDR3 length: 10
V gene: TRBV29-1
J gene: TRBJ1-4
clone size: -
D gene: -
CDR3 DNA: TGCAGCGCCGAGCAGGAAAAACTGTTTTTT
CDR3 protein: CSAEQEKLFF

CDR3 length: 13
V gene: TRBV20-1
J gene: TRBJ2-5
clone size: -
D gene: TRBD1
CDR3 DNA: TGCAGTGCTCCGATCACAGGGGTAGAGACCCAGTACTTC
CDR3 protein: CSAPITGVETQYF

CDR3 length: 14
V gene: TRBV12-3/TRBV12-4
J gene: TRBJ1-1
clone size: -
D gene: -
CDR3 DNA: TGTGCCAGCAGTACGGGAACAATGAACACTGAAGCTTTCTTT
CDR3 protein: CASSTGTMNTEAFF

CDR3 length: 14
V gene: TRBV12-5
J gene: TRBJ2-1
clone size: -
D gene: -
CDR3 DNA: TGTGCTAGTGGCTCCGGGACACAGTACAATGAGCAGTTCTTC
CDR3 protein: CASGSGTQYNEQFF

CDR3 length: 14
V gene: TRBV11-3
J gene: TRBJ1-1
clone size: -
D gene: -
CDR3 DNA: TGTGCCAGCAGCTTAGTCCCGGTCAACACTGAAGCTTTCTTT
CDR3 protein: CASSLVPVNTEAFF

CDR3 length: 14
V gene: TRBV20-1
J gene: TRBJ2-1
clone size: -
D gene: -
CDR3 DNA: TGCAGCCTGTTTCGCTTGGGCGGTGGCAATGAGCAGTTCTTC
CDR3 protein: CSLFRLGGGNEQFF

CDR3 length: 15
V gene: TRBV25-1
J gene: TRBJ2-5
clone size: few
D gene: -
CDR3 DNA: TGTGCCAGCACTAAATGGGGGTCCCACGGGGAGACCCAGTACTTC
CDR3 protein: CASTKWGSHGETQYF

CDR3 length: 12
V gene: TRBV10-3
J gene: TRBJ1-4
clone size: few
D gene: -
CDR3 DNA: TGTGCCATCAGTGGCAGGGCCGAAAAACTGTTTTTT
CDR3 protein: CAISGRAEKLFF

CDR3 length: 15
V gene: TRBV7-8
J gene: TRBJ1-2
clone size: few
D gene: -
CDR3 DNA: TGTGCCAGCCTCGGCGAGGGACTAGCTAACTATGGCTACACCTTC
CDR3 protein: CASLGEGLANYGYTF

CDR3 length: 13
V gene: TRBV6-6
J gene: TRBJ2-3
clone size: -
D gene: TRBD2
CDR3 DNA: TGTGCCACCGGGGGGTTTGGCACAGATACGCAGTATTTT
CDR3 protein: CATGGFGTDTQYF

CDR3 length: 13
V gene: TRBV28
J gene: TRBJ2-5
clone size: few
D gene: -
CDR3 DNA: TGTGCCAGCAGTTCCCCCACACAAGAGACCCAGTACTTC
CDR3 protein: CASSSPTQETQYF

CDR3 length: 10
V gene: TRBV1
J gene: TRBJ2-7
clone size: -
D gene: -
CDR3 DNA: TGCACCAGAGACACCTACGAGCAGTACTTC
CDR3 protein: CTRDTYEQYF

CDR3 length: 13
V gene: TRBV29-1
J gene: TRBJ2-1
clone size: few
D gene: -
CDR3 DNA: TGCAGCGTTGAAGGGACTACATACAATGAGCAGTTCTTC
CDR3 protein: CSVEGTTYNEQFF

CDR3 length: 16
V gene: TRBV4-3
J gene: TRBJ2-7
clone size: few
D gene: -
CDR3 DNA: TGCGCCAGCAGCCAAGTAGGGGGGTTAAGCTCCTACGAGCAGTACTTC
CDR3 protein: CASSQVGGLSSYEQYF

CDR3 length: 16
V gene: TRBV4-1
J gene: TRBJ2-2
clone size: -
D gene: TRBD1
CDR3 DNA: TGCGCCAGCACCCACAGGGGGCCGAGGGACACCGGGGAGCTGTTTTTT
CDR3 protein: CASTHRGPRDTGELFF

CDR3 length: 11
V gene: TRBV20-1
J gene: TRBJ1-4
clone size: few
D gene: -
CDR3 DNA: TGCAGTGCTAGAGATGATGAAAAACTGTTTTTT
CDR3 protein: CSARDDEKLFF

CDR3 length: 14
V gene: TRBV4-2
J gene: TRBJ2-2
clone size: few
D gene: -
CDR3 DNA: TGTGCCAGCAGCCACCTAGGAGACACCGGGGAGCTGTTTTTT
CDR3 protein: CASSHLGDTGELFF

CDR3 length: 14
V gene: TRBV20-1
J gene: TRBJ2-3
clone size: -
D gene: TRBD2
CDR3 DNA: TGCAGTGCTGTAGCGGGGGGTCCAGGAGATACGCAGTATTTT
CDR3 protein: CSAVAGGPGDTQYF

CDR3 length: 13
V gene: TRBV29-1
J gene: TRBJ1-2
clone size: few
D gene: TRBD1
CDR3 DNA: TGCAGCGTTGGGGAGGGGGCTACCTATGGCTACACCTTC
CDR3 protein: CSVGEGATYGYTF

CDR3 length: 13
V gene: TRBV5-1
J gene: TRBJ2-5
clone size: few
D gene: -
CDR3 DNA: TGCGCCAGCAGCTTGGAGATAGCGGAAGAGCAGTACTTC
CDR3 protein: CASSLEIAEEQYF

CDR3 length: 13
V gene: TRBV18
J gene: TRBJ1-1
clone size: -
D gene: -
CDR3 DNA: TGTGCCAGCTCGGAGGGGCGGGACACTGAAGCTTTCTTT
CDR3 protein: CASSEGRDTEAFF

CDR3 length: 15
V gene: TRBV18
J gene: TRBJ1-1
clone size: few
D gene: TRBD1
CDR3 DNA: TGTGCCAGCTCACGTCCCGGGACAGGGTTCACTGAAGCTTTCTTT
CDR3 protein: CASSRPGTGFTEAFF

CDR3 length: 13
V gene: TRBV20-1
J gene: TRBJ2-7
clone size: few
D gene: -
CDR3 DNA: TGCAGTGCTAGATCAGACGGATCCTACGAGCAGTACTTC
CDR3 protein: CSARSDGSYEQYF

CDR3 length: 16
V gene: TRBV12-5
J gene: TRBJ1-4
clone size: -
D gene: -
CDR3 DNA: TGTGCTAGTGGTTTGGTAGTCGGAGGCCTGAATGAAAAACTGTTTTTT
CDR3 protein: CASGLVVGGLNEKLFF